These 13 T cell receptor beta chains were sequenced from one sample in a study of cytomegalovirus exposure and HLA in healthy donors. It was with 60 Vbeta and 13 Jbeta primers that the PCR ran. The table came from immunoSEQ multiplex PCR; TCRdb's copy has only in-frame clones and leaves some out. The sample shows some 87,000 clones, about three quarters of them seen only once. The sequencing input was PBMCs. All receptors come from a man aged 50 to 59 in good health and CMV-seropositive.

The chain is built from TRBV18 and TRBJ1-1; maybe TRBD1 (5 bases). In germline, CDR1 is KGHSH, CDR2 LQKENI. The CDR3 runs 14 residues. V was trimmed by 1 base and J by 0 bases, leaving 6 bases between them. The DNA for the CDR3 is TGTGCCAGCTCACCACGACAGTTGAACACTGAAGCTTTCTTT. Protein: CASSPRQLNTEAFF.

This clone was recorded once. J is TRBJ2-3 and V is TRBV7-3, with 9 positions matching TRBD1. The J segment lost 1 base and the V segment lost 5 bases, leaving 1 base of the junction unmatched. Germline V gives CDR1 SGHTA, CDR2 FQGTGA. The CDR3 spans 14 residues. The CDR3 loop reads CASSRTGGTDTQYF. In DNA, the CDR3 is TGTGCCAGCAGCCGGACAGGGGGCACAGATACGCAGTATTTT.

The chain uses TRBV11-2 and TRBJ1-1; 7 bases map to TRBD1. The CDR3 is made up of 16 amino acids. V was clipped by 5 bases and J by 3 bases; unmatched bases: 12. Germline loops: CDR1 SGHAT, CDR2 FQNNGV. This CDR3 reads CASSLRQGIGHTEAFF. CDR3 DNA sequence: TGTGCCAGCAGCCTACGACAGGGCATCGGGCACACTGAAGCTTTCTTT.

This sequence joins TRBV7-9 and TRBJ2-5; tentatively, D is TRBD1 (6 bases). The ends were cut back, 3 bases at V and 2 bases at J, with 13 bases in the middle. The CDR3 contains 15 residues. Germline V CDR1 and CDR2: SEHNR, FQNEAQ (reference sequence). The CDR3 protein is CASSFGQGPQETQYF. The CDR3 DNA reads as TGTGCCAGCAGCTTCGGGCAGGGGCCTCAAGAGACCCAGTACTTC.

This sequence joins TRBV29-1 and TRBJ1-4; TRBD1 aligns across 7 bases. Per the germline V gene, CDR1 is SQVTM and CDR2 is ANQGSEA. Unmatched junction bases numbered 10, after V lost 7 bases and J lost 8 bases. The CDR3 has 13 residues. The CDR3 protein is CSAPQGNGEKLFF. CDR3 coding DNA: TGCAGCGCTCCACAGGGGAATGGGGAAAAACTGTTTTTT.

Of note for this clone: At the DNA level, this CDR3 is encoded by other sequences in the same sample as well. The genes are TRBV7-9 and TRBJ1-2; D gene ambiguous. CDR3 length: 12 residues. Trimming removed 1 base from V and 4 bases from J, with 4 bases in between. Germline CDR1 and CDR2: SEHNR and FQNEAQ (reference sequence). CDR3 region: CASSLGSYGYTF. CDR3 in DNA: TGTGCCAGCAGCTTAGGGAGCTATGGCTACACCTTC.

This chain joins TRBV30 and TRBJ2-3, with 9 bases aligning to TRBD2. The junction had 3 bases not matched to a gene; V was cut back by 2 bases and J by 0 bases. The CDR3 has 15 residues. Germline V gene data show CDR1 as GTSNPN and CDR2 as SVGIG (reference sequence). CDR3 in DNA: TGTGCCTGGAGTCTGCTAGCGGGAAGCACAGATACGCAGTATTTT. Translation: CAWSLLAGSTDTQYF.

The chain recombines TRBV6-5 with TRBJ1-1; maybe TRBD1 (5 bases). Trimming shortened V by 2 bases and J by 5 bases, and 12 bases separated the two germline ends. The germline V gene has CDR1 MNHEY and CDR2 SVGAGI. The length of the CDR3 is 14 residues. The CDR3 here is CASSYREGITEAFF. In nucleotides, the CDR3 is TGTGCCAGCAGTTACAGGGAGGGGATTACTGAAGCTTTCTTT.

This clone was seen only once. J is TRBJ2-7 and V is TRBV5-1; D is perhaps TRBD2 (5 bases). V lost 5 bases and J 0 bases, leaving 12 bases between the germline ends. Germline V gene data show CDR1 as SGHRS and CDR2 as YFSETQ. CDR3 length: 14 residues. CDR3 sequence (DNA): TGCGCCAGCAGGGAGGAGGATCCCTCCTACGAGCAGTACTTC. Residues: CASREEDPSYEQYF.

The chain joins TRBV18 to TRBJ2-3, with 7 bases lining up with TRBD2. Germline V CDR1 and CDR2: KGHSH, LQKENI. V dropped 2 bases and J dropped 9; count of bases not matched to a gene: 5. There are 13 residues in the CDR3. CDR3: CASSPGREGTQYF. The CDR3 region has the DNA TGTGCCAGCTCACCAGGGAGGGAGGGAACGCAGTATTTT.

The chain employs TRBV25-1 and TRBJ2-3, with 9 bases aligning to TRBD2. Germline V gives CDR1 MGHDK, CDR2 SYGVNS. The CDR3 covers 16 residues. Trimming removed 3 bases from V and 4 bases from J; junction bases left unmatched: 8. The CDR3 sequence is CASSDHSGGLADTQYF. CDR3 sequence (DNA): TGTGCCAGCAGTGATCATAGCGGGGGCTTGGCAGATACGCAGTATTTT.

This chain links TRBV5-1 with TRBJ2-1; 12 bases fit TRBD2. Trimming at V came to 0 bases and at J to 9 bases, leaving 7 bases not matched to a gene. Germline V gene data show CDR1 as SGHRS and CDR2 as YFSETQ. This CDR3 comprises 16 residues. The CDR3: CASSLAASGGAGEQFF. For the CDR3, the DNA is TGCGCCAGCAGCTTGGCGGCTAGCGGGGGGGCAGGTGAGCAGTTCTTC.

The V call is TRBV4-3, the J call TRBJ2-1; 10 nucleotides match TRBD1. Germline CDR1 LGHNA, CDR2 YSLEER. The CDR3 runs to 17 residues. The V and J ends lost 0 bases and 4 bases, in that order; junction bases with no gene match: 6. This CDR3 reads CASSQDIPGQGYNEQFF. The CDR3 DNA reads TGCGCCAGCAGCCAAGATATCCCGGGACAGGGGTACAATGAGCAGTTCTTC.